Included here is one T cell receptor beta chain sequence, with context. Its antigen is not identified. All donors were Caucasian adults living in Nashville, Tennessee. Each PCR replicate from the sorted subsets contained about 200 ng DNA, which is about 31,000 T cell genomes. Measured with immunoSEQ multiplex PCR; TCRdb has only the in-frame clones, and not every one. The data show 2,500,000 or so clones, roughly 93% seen once. The CDR3 spans 13 residues. In germline, CDR1 is SEHNR, CDR2 FQNEAQ (reference sequence). V was clipped by 3 bases and J by 7 bases, with 13 bases between them. The data were obtained in a study of shared clonotypes between healthy human individuals. Findings and caveats of the study: Compared with memory subsets, naive subsets generally had larger estimated richness.

This chain connects TRBV7-9 to TRBJ2-7; no clear D gene. Material: naive CD4+ T cells from PBMCs. Regarding subset: CD45RA+ positively selected. The sequence was obtained from a young man in good health. Some clones in this sample may be carry-over from other donors' samples. In nucleotides, the CDR3 is TGTGCCAGCAGCTTCCCGGGCCCAAGGGAGCAGTACTTC. It is translated as CASSFPGPREQYF. Full variable domain (missing parts from reference TRBV7-9 and TRBJ2-7): DTGVSQNPRHKITKRGQNVTFRCDPISEHNRLYWYRQTLGQGPEFLTYFQNEAQLEKSRLLSDRFSAERPKGSFSTLEIQRTEQGDSAMYLCASSFPGPREQYFGPGTRLTVT.